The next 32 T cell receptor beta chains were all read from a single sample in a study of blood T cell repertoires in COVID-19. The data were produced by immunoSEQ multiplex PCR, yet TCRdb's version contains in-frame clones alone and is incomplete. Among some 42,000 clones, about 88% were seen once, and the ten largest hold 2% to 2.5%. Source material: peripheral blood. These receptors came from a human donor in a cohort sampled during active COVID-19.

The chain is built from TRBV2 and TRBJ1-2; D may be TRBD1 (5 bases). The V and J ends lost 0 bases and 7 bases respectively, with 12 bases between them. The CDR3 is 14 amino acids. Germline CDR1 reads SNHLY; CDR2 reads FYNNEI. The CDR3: CASSEALGVGGYTF. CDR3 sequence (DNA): TGTGCCAGCAGTGAAGCGCTAGGGGTTGGTGGCTACACCTTC.

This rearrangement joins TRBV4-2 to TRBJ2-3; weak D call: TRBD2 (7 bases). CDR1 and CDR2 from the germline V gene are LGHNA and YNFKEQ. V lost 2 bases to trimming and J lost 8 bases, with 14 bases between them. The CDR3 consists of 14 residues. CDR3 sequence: CASSQRGDTSTQYF. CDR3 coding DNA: TGTGCCAGCAGCCAACGGGGGGACACTTCTACGCAGTATTTT.

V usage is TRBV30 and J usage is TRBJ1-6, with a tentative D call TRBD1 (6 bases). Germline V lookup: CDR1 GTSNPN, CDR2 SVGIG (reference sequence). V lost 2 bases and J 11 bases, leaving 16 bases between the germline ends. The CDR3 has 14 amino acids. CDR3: CAWSPPGVVAPLHF. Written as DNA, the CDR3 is TGTGCCTGGAGTCCTCCAGGGGTAGTAGCACCCCTCCACTTT.

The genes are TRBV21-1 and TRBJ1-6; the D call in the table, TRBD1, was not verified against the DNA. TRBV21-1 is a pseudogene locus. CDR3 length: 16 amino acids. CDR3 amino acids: CASSRARSSYNSPLHF. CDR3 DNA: TGTGCCAGCAGCAGGGCGAGAAGCTCCTATAATTCACCCCTCCACTTT.

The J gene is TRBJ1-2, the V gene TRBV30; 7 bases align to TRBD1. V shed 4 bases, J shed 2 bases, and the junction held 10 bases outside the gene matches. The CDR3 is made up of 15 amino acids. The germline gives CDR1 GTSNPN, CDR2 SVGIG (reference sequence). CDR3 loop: CAWTLQGSSNYGYTF. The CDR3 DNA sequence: TGTGCCTGGACCTTACAGGGGAGCTCAAACTATGGCTACACCTTC.

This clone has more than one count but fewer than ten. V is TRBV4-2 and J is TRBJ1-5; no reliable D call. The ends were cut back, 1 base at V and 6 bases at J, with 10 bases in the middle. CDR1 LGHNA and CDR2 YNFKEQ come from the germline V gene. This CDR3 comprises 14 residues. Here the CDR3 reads CASSQGGVAQPQHF. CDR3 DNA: TGTGCCAGCAGCCAAGGAGGTGTGGCTCAGCCCCAGCATTTT.

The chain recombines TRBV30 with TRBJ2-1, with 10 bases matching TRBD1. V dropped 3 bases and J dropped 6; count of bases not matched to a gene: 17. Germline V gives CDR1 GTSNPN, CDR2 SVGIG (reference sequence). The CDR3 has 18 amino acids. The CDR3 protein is CAWRRMDRGSRGVNEQFF. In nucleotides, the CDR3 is TGTGCCTGGAGGCGAATGGACAGGGGGTCGAGGGGGGTCAATGAGCAGTTCTTC.

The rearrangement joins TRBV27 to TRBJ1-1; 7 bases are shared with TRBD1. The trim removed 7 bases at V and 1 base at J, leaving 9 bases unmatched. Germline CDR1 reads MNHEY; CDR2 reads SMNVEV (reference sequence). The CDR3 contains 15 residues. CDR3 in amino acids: CASTKWQGGNTEAFF. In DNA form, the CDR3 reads TGTGCCAGCACCAAATGGCAGGGGGGGAACACTGAAGCTTTCTTT.

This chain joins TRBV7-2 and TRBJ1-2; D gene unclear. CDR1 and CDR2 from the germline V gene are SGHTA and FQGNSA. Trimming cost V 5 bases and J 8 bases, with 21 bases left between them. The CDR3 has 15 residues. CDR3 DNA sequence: TGTGCCAGCAGCGATGGTACTGTAGGAGCGAGAGGCTACACCTTC. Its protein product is CASSDGTVGARGYTF.

The CDR3 is CASSPSFSLDTQYF. The CDR3 DNA sequence: TGTGCCAGCTCACCAAGCTTTAGCCTAGATACGCAGTATTTT. The V call is TRBV18, the J call TRBJ2-3; D not certain. The CDR3 has 14 amino acids. With 2 bases removed from V and 5 bases from J, the gap between germline ends came to 11 bases. CDR1 and CDR2 from the germline V gene are KGHSH and LQKENI.

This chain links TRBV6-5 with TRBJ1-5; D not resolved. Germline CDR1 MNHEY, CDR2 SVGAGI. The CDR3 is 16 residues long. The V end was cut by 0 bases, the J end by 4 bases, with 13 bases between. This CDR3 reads CASSYSRAGPNQPQHF. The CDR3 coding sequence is TGTGCCAGCAGTTACTCGAGGGCAGGACCTAATCAGCCCCAGCATTTT.

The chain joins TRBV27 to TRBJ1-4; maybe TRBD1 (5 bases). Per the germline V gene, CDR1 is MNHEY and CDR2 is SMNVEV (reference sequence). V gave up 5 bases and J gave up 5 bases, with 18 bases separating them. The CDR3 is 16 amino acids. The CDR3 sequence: CASSNLLQGHNEKLFF. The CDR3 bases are TGTGCCAGCAGTAACCTACTCCAGGGTCACAATGAAAAACTGTTTTTT.

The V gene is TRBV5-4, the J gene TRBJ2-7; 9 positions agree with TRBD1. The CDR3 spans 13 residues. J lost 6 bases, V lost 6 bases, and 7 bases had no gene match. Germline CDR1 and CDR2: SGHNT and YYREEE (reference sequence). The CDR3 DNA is TGTGCCAGCACCTCGGGACAGGGCCTCGAGCAGTACTTC. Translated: CASTSGQGLEQYF.

The CDR3 loop reads CASSRYDEQYF. The CDR3 DNA is TGTGCCAGCAGCCGCTACGACGAGCAGTACTTC. The genes are TRBV7-8 and TRBJ2-7; D uncertain. V lost 5 bases, J lost 5 bases, and 7 bases lay in between. Per germline, CDR1 SGHVS and CDR2 FQNEAQ. There are 11 residues in the CDR3.

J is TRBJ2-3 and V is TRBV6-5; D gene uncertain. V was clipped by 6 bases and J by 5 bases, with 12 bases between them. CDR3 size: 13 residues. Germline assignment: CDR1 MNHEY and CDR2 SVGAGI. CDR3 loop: CASSPPAVDTQYF. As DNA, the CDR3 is TGTGCCAGCAGCCCACCTGCGGTAGATACGCAGTATTTT.

CDR3 amino acids: CAWSVRGSSNQPQHF. The CDR3 nucleotides are TGTGCCTGGAGTGTACGGGGTAGCAGCAATCAGCCCCAGCATTTT. The V gene is TRBV30, the J gene TRBJ1-5; D remains unclear. Trimming stripped 0 bases from V and 1 base from J, with 10 bases between. The CDR3 totals 15 residues. The germline V gene has CDR1 GTSNPN and CDR2 SVGIG (reference sequence).

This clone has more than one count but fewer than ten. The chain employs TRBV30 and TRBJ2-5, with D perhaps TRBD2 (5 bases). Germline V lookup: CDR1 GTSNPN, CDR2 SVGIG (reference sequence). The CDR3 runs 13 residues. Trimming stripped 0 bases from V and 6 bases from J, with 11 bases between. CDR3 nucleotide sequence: TGTGCCTGGAGTGTGATTACGGGGAAGACCCAGTACTTC. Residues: CAWSVITGKTQYF.

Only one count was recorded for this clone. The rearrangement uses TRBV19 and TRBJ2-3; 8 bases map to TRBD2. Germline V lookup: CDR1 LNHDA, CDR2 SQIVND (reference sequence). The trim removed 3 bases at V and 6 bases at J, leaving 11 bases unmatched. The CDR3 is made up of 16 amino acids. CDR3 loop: CASSIMGLGGADTQYF. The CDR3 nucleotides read TGTGCCAGTAGTATCATGGGACTAGGAGGTGCGGATACGCAGTATTTT.

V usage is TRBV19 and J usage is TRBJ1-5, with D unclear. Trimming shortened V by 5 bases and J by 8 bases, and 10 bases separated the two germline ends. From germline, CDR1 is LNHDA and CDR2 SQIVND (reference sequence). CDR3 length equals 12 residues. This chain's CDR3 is CASSPTGEPQHF. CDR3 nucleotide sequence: TGTGCCAGTAGTCCAACCGGGGAGCCCCAGCATTTT.

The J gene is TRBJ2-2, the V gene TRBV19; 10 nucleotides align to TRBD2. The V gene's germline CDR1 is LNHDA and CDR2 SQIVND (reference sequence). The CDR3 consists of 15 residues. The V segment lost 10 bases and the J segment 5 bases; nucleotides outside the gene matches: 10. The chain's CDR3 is CATNVAGGGTGELFF. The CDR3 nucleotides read TGTGCCACTAACGTAGCGGGGGGAGGTACCGGGGAGCTGTTTTTT.

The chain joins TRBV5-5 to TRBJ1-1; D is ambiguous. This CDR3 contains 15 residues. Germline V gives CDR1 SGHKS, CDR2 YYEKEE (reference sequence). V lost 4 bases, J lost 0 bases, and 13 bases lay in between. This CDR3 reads CASSKNPSLNTEAFF. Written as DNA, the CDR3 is TGTGCCAGCAGCAAAAACCCGAGCCTGAACACTGAAGCTTTCTTT.

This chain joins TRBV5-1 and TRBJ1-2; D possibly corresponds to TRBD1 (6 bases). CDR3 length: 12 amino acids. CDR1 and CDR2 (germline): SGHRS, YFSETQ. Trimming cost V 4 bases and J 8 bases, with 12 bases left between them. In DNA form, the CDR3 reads TGCGCCAGCAGCCCCGGGGGGGGCGGCTACACCTTC. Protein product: CASSPGGGGYTF.

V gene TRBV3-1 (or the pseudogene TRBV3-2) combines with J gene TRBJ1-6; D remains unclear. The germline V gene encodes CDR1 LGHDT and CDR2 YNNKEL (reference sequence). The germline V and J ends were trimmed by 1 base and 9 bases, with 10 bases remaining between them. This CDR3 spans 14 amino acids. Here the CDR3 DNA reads TGTGCCAGCAGCCAAGGTCCCCATAGTTCACCCCTCCACTTT. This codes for CASSQGPHSSPLHF.

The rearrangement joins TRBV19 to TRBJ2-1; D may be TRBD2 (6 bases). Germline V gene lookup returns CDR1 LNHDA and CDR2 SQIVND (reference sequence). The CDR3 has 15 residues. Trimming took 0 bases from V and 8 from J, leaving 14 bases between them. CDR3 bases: TGTGCCAGTAGTATAGAATCGGGGGTTAGGCATGAGCAGTTCTTC. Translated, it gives CASSIESGVRHEQFF.

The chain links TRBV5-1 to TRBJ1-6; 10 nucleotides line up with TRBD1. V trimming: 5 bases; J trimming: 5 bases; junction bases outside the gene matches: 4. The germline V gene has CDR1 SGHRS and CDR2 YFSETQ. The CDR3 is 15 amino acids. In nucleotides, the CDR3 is TGCGCCAGCAGAACCGGGACAGGGGATAATTCACCCCTCCACTTT. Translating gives CASRTGTGDNSPLHF.

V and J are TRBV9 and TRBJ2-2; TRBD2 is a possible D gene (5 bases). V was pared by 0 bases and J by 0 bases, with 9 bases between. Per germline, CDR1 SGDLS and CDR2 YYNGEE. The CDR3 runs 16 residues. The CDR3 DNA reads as TGTGCCAGCAGCGTAGGCGGGCTAGCGAACACCGGGGAGCTGTTTTTT. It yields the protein CASSVGGLANTGELFF.

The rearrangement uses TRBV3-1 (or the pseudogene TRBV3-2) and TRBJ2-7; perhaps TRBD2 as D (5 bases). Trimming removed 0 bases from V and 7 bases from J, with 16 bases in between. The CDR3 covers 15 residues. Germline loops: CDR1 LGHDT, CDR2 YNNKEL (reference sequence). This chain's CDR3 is CASSQEPSGVGEQYF. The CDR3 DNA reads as TGTGCCAGCAGCCAAGAGCCCAGCGGCGTTGGGGAGCAGTACTTC.

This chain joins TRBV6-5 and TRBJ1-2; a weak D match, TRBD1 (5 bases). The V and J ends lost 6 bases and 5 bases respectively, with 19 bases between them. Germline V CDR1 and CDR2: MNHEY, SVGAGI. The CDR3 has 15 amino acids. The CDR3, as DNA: TGTGCCAGCAGCTCTCCAGCGGGACTACTGTATGGCTACACCTTC. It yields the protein CASSSPAGLLYGYTF.

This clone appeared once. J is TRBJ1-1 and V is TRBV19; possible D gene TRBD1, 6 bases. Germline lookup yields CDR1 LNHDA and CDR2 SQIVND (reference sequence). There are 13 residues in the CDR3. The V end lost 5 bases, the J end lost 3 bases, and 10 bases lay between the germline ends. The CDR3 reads CASSRNRDTEAFF. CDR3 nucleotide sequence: TGTGCCAGTAGTCGGAACAGGGACACTGAAGCTTTCTTT.

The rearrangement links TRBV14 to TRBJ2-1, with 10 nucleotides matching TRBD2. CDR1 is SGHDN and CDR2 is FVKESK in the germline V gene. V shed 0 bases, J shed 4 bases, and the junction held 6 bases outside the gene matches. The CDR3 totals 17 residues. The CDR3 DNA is TGTGCCAGCAGCCAAGAACTTGGACTAGCGGAGTACAATGAGCAGTTCTTC. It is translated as CASSQELGLAEYNEQFF.

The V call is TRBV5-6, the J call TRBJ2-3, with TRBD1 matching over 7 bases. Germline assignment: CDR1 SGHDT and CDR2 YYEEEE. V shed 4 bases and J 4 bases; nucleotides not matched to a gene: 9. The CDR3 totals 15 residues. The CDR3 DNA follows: TGTGCCAGCAGCACAGGACAGGAGTGGGCAGATACGCAGTATTTT. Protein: CASSTGQEWADTQYF.

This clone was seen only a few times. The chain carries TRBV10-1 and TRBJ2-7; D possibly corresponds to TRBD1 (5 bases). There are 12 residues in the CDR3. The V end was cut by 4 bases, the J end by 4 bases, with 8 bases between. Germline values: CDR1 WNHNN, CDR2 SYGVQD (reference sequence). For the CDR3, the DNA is TGCGCCAGCAGTGGACAGTCTTACGAGCAGTACTTC. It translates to CASSGQSYEQYF.